These 5 T cell receptor beta chains came from one sample sequenced in a study of CD8+CD57+ T cells in acquired aplastic anemia. According to the study, genomic DNA was the template for TCR beta VDJ and CDR3 profiling. TCRdb itself ran the reads through MiXCR, one entry per CDR3 protein. The repertoire holds roughly 280,000 distinct CDR3 sequences, with roughly 61% as singletons. The authors sequenced patients whose flow cytometry had shown CD8+CD57+ cell expansion. The specimen was sorted CD4+, CD8+, or CD8+CD57+ T cells (not recorded which) from PBMCs. Source of these receptors: a human donor with aplastic anemia.

The CDR3 DNA follows: TGTGCCACCAGTGACCCGGGACAGGGTAGTTACTACAATGAGCAGTTCTTC. Its protein is CATSDPGQGSYYNEQFF. This rearrangement joins TRBV24-1 to TRBJ2-1; TRBD1 agrees at 9 bases. Germline CDR1 KGHDR, CDR2 SFDVKD. The CDR3 covers 17 residues. V gave up 4 bases and J gave up 3 bases; unmatched junction bases: 9.

This clonotype appeared a few times. The chain couples TRBV2 to TRBJ1-4; D is perhaps TRBD1 (6 bases). V was pared by 8 bases and J by 5 bases, with 15 bases between. The CDR3 has 14 amino acids. Germline CDR1 and CDR2: SNHLY and FYNNEI. CDR3 protein: CASGNGQGNEKLFF. In DNA form, the CDR3 reads TGTGCCAGCGGGAACGGGCAGGGGAATGAAAAACTGTTTTTT.

The chain is built from TRBV7-9 and TRBJ1-1, with unresolved D. The V end was cut by 5 bases, the J end by 5 bases, with 18 bases between. The CDR3 has 15 residues. Germline-derived CDR1 and CDR2 are SEHNR and FQNEAQ (reference sequence). The CDR3 spells CASSLFQKKGTEAFF. In nucleotides, the CDR3 is TGTGCCAGCAGCCTTTTCCAGAAAAAGGGAACTGAAGCTTTCTTT.

The chain uses TRBV5-1 and TRBJ2-3; 8 nucleotides match TRBD1. Germline V gene lookup returns CDR1 SGHRS and CDR2 YFSETQ. The CDR3 is made up of 16 amino acids. V shed 0 bases, J shed 3 bases, and the junction held 6 bases outside the gene matches. CDR3 bases: TGCGCCAGCAGCTTGGATCAGGGGGCTTGGACAGATACGCAGTATTTT. Translation gives CASSLDQGAWTDTQYF.

This clonotype was found many times. V is TRBV19 and J is TRBJ1-5, with a weak D call TRBD1 (5 bases). The CDR3 totals 17 residues. Trimming removed 3 bases at V and 0 bases at J, with 15 bases between. The V gene's germline CDR1 is LNHDA and CDR2 SQIVND (reference sequence). CDR3 DNA: TGTGCCAGTAGTATTCAAGGACGGGGCTATAGCAATCAGCCCCAGCATTTT. Translated: CASSIQGRGYSNQPQHF.